The clone carrying this T cell receptor beta chain was counted many times. Its antigen is unknown. Germline loops: CDR1 DFQATT, CDR2 SNEGSKA (reference sequence). The CDR3 has 15 residues. V was clipped by 1 base and J by 2 bases, with 9 bases between them. TCRdb reprocessed the RT-PCR reads via MiXCR and lists one record per CDR3 protein. The table has hundreds of thousands of distinct CDR3 sequences, about 15% seen once; the top ten hold approximately 3%. These data originate in a study of response to subunit inactivated influenza vaccine. Broader study findings: Few additional T cells are recruited per seasonal influenza vaccination, authors suggested.

This sequence originates from a man between 50 and 75 years old who received an inactivated influenza vaccine. The sample in question was CD4+ T cells sorted from PBMCs, obtained 23 months after vaccination. This sequence joins TRBV20-1 and TRBJ1-6; tentative D call: TRBD1 (5 bases). CDR3 DNA sequence: TGCAGTGCTAGAGGGTGGGGACCCTATAATTCACCCCTCCACTTT. Residues: CSARGWGPYNSPLHF.